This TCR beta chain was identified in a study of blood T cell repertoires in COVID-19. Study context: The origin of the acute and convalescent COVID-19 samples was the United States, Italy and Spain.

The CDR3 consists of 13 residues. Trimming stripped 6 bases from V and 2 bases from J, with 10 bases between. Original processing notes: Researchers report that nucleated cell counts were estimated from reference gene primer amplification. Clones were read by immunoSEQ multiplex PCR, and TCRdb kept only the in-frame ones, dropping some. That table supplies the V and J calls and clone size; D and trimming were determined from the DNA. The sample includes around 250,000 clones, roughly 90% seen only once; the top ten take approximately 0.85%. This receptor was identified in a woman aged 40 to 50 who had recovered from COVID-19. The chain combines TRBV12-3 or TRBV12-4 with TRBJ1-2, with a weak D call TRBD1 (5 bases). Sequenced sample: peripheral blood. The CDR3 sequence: CASSDRINYGYTF. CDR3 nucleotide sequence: TGTGCCAGCAGCGACAGAATAAACTATGGCTACACCTTC.